A selection of T cell receptor beta chains follows, all from one sample in a study of human T cells and chemical hapten exposure. MiXCR, applied by TCRdb to the RACE reads, yields one record per CDR3 protein. The data contain fewer than 500,000 distinct CDR3 sequences, more than 4.5% of them singletons. The specimen comprised whole blood, sampled in connection with sensitization to the hapten diphenylcyclopropenone (DPC). The receptors originated from a woman aged 50 to 60 with alopecia areata. Some clones in this sample may be carry-over from other donors' samples. CDR3s include the opening cysteine and the closing phenylalanine or tryptophan. Fields, in order: J gene, D gene, clone size, V gene, CDR3 protein, CDR3 DNA. The D gene is left open where the match is weak. For some rows the clone size is stated as once, few or many, or as a class when expanded; others skip it.

TRBJ2-1,TRBD1,few,TRBV29-1,CSAISTGSYIEQFF,TGCAGCGCCATTTCGACAGGGTCCTACATTGAGCAGTTCTTC
TRBJ1-3,-,few,TRBV2,CASSEGGPTIYF,TGTGCCAGCAGTGAAGGTGGCCCCACCATATATTTT
TRBJ1-2,-,many,TRBV7-9,CASSPNTDSYGYTF,TGTGCCAGCAGCCCAAACACGGACAGCTATGGCTACACCTTC
TRBJ2-3,-,many,TRBV11-2,CASSSRRPPASDTQYF,TGTGCCAGCAGCTCGCGACGGCCACCAGCTTCAGATACGCAGTATTTT
TRBJ2-1,TRBD2,few,TRBV6-2/TRBV6-3,CASSYSPGGSSYNEQFF,TGTGCCAGCAGTTACTCGCCGGGGGGGAGCTCCTACAATGAGCAGTTCTTC
TRBJ1-3,-,-,TRBV10-3,CAISDLGLNGNTIYF,TGTGCCATCAGTGACCTAGGCCTTAACGGAAACACCATATATTTT
TRBJ2-5,TRBD2,many,TRBV11-2,CASSSGTSGGVQETQYF,TGTGCCAGCAGTTCCGGGACTAGCGGGGGAGTTCAAGAGACCCAGTACTTC
TRBJ1-4,-,-,TRBV19,CASSTWGGDRAEKLFF,TGTGCCAGTAGTACCTGGGGAGGGGACCGCGCAGAAAAACTGTTTTTT
TRBJ1-2,-,-,TRBV12-5,CASAMATDYGYTF,TGTGCTAGTGCCATGGCAACGGACTATGGCTACACCTTC
TRBJ2-1,-,many,TRBV7-2,CASSFSAYNEQFF,TGTGCCAGCAGCTTTTCAGCCTACAATGAGCAGTTCTTC
TRBJ1-5,-,many,TRBV24-1,CATNAGRGQPQHF,TGTGCCACCAATGCTGGTCGTGGTCAGCCCCAGCATTTT
TRBJ1-2,-,-,TRBV24-1,CATSDFGVDYTF,TGTGCCACCAGTGATTTTGGGGTGGACTACACCTTC
TRBJ2-3,-,many,TRBV10-3,CAISRDPGGADTQYF,TGTGCCATCAGTCGGGACCCCGGAGGGGCAGATACGCAGTATTTT
TRBJ2-1,-,many,TRBV7-2,CASTPTPSSYNEQFF,TGTGCCAGCACCCCGACCCCGAGCTCCTACAATGAGCAGTTCTTC
TRBJ1-2,-,many,TRBV10-2,CASTGNYGYTF,TGCGCCAGCACCGGAAACTATGGCTACACCTTC
TRBJ1-6,-,many,TRBV5-1,CASSPRGAYNSPLHF,TGCGCCAGCAGCCCCAGAGGGGCGTATAATTCACCCCTCCACTTT
TRBJ2-7,-,-,TRBV4-1,CASSQDQGEQYF,TGCGCCAGCAGCCAAGATCAAGGGGAGCAGTACTTC
TRBJ1-1,-,many,TRBV24-1,CATSDLGNTEAFF,TGTGCCACCAGTGACCTAGGAAACACTGAAGCTTTCTTT
TRBJ2-7,TRBD1,-,TRBV7-9,CASSLAGTVDEQYF,TGTGCCAGCAGCTTAGCGGGGACAGTTGACGAGCAGTACTTC
TRBJ2-7,-,many,TRBV3-1,CASSPRSRLEQYF,TGTGCCAGCAGCCCGCGATCGCGATTAGAGCAGTACTTC